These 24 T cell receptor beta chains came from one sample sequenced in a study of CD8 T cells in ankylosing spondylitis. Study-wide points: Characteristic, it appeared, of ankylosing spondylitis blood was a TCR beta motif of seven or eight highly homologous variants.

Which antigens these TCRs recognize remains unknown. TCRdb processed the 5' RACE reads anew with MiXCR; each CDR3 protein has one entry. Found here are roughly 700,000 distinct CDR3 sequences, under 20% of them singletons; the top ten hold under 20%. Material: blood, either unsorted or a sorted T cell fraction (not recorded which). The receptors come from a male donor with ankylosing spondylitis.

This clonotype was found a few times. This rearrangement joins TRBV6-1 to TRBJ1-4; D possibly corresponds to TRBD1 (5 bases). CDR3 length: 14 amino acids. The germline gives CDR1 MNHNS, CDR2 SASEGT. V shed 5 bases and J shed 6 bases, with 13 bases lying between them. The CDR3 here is CASSLHGGDEKLFF. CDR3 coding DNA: TGTGCCAGCAGTCTGCATGGGGGTGATGAAAAACTGTTTTTT.

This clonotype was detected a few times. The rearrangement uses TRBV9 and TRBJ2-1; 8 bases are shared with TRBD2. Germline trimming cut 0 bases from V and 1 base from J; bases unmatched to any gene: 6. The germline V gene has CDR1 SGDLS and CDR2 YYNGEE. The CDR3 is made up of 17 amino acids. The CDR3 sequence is CASSVGDSGISYNEQFF. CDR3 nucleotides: TGTGCCAGCAGCGTAGGTGATAGCGGGATATCCTACAATGAGCAGTTCTTC.

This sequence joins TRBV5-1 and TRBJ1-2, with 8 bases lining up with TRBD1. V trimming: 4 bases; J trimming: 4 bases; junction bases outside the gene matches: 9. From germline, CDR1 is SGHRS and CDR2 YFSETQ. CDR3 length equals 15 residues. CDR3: CASSTGQATSYGYTF. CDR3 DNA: TGCGCCAGCAGCACGGGACAGGCGACCTCCTATGGCTACACCTTC.

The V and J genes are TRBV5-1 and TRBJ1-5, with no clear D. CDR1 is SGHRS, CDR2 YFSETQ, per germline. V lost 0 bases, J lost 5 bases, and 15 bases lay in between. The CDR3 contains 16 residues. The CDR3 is CASSLGGAGRDQPQHF. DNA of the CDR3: TGCGCCAGCAGCTTGGGAGGTGCCGGCCGGGATCAGCCCCAGCATTTT.

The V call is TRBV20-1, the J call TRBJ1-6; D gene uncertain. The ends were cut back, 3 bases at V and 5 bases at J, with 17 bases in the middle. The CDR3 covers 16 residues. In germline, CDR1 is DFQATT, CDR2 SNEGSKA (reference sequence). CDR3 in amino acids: CSARPLWLSDNSPLHF. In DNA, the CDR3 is TGCAGTGCTAGGCCCTTGTGGTTAAGCGATAATTCACCCCTCCACTTT.

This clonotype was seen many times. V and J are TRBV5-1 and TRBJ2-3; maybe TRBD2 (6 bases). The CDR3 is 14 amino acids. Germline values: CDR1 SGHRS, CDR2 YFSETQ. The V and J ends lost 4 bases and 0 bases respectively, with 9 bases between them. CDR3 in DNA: TGCGCCAGCAGCCCAAGCGGGAGCACAGATACGCAGTATTTT. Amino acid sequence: CASSPSGSTDTQYF.

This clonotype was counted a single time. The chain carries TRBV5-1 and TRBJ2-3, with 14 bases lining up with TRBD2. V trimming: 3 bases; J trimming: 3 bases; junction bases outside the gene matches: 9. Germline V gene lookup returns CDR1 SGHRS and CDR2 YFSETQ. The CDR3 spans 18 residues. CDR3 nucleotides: TGCGCCAGCAGCTCCGGGACTAGCGGGAGTGCTCGTACAGATACGCAGTATTTT. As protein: CASSSGTSGSARTDTQYF.

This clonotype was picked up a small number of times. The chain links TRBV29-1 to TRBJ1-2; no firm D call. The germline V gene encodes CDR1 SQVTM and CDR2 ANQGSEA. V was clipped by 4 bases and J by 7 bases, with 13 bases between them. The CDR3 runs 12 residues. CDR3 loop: CSVVREVAGYTF. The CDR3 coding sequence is TGCAGCGTTGTTAGGGAAGTAGCTGGCTACACCTTC.

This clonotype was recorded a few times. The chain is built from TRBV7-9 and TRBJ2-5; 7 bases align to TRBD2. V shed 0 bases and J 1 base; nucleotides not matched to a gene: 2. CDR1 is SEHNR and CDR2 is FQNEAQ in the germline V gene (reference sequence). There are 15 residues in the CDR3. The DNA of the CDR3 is TGTGCCAGCAGCTTAGCGGGAGGGTCCCAAGAGACCCAGTACTTC. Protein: CASSLAGGSQETQYF.

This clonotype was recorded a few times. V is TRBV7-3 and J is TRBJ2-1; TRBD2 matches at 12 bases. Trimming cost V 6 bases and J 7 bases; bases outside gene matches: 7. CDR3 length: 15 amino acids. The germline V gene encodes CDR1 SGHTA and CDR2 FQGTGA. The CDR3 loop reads CASSFGLAGYNEQFF. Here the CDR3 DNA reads TGTGCCAGCAGTTTTGGACTAGCGGGATATAATGAGCAGTTCTTC.

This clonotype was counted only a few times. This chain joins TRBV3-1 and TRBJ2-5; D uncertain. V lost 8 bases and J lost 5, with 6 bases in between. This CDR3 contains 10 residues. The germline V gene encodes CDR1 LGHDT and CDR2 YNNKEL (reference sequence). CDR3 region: CASASETQYF. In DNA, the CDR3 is TGTGCCAGCGCCTCGGAGACCCAGTACTTC.

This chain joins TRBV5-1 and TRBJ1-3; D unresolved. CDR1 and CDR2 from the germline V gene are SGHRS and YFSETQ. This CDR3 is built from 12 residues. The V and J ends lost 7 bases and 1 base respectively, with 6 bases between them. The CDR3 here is CASRSSGNTIYF. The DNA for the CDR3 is TGCGCCAGCCGATCTTCTGGAAACACCATATATTTT.

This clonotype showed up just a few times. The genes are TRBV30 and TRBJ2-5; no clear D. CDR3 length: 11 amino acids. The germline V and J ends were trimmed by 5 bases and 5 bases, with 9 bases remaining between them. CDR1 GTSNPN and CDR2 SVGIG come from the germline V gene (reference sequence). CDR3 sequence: CAWVNGETQYF. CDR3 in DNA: TGTGCCTGGGTCAACGGGGAGACCCAGTACTTC.

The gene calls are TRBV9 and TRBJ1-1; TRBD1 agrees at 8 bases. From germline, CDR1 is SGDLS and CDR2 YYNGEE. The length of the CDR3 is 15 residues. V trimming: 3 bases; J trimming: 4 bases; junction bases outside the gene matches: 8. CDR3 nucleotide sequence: TGTGCCAGCAGCGCGCCGAGAACAGGGGGCACTGAAGCTTTCTTT. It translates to CASSAPRTGGTEAFF.

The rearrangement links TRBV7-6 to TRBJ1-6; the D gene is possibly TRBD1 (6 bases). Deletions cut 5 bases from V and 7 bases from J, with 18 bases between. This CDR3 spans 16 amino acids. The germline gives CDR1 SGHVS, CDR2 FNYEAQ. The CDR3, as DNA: TGTGCCAGCAGCCCAAGTGGTACAGGGTGGAATTCACCCCTCCACTTT. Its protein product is CASSPSGTGWNSPLHF. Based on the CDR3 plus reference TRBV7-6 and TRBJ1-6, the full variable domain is GAGVSQSPRYKVTKRGQDVALRCDPISGHVSLYWYRQALGQGPEFLTYFNYEAQQDKSGLPNDRFSAERPEGSISTLTIQRTEQRDSAMYRCASSPSGTGWNSPLHFGNGTRLTVT.

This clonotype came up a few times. CDR3 coding DNA: TGCGCCAGCAGCTCCCAAAGACCCGGGACTGAAGCTTTCTTT. Encoded protein: CASSSQRPGTEAFF. The V gene is TRBV5-1, the J gene TRBJ1-1; D unclear. Trimming shortened V by 3 bases and J by 5 bases, and 14 bases separated the two germline ends. CDR1 is SGHRS, CDR2 YFSETQ, per germline. This CDR3 spans 14 amino acids. The full variable domain, rest sourced from reference TRBV5-1 and TRBJ1-1, is KAGVTQTPRYLIKTRGQQVTLSCSPISGHRSVSWYQQTPGQGLQFLFEYFSETQRNKGNFPGRFSGRQFSNSRSEMNVSTLELGDSALYLCASSSQRPGTEAFFGQGTRLTVV.

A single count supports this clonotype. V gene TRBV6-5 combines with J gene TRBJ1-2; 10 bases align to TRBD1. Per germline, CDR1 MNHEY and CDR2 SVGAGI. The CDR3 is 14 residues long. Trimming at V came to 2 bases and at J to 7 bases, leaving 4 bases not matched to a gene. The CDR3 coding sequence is TGTGCCAGCAGTTACAAGGACAGGGGGTTTGGCTACACCTTC. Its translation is CASSYKDRGFGYTF.

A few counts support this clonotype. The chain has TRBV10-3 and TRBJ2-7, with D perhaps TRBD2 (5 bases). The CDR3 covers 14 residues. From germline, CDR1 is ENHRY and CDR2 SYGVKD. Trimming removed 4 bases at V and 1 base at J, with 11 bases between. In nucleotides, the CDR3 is TGTGCCATCAGTGGCATTCGGGGATCCTACGAGCAGTACTTC. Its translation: CAISGIRGSYEQYF.

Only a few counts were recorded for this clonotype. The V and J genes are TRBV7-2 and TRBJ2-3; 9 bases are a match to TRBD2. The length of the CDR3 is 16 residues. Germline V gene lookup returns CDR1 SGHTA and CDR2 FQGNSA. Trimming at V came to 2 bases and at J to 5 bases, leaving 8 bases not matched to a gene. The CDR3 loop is CASSLWASGVVDTQYF. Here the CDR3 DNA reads TGTGCCAGCAGCTTATGGGCTAGCGGGGTGGTAGATACGCAGTATTTT.

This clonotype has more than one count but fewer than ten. CDR3 coding DNA: TGTGCCAGCAGTTACCCGGAGGGCCTAGCGAGAAGCACAGATACGCAGTATTTT. It codes for CASSYPEGLARSTDTQYF. This chain uses TRBV12-3 or TRBV12-4 with TRBJ2-3; TRBD2 is a possible D gene (6 bases). Trimming took off 4 bases at V and 0 bases at J, with 20 bases between the two ends. The CDR3 consists of 18 residues.

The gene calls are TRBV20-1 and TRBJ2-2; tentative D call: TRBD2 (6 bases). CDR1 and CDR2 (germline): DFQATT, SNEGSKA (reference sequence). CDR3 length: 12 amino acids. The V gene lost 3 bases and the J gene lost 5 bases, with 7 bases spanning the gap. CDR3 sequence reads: CSASRETGELFF. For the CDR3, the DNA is TGCAGTGCTAGTCGGGAGACCGGGGAGCTGTTTTTT.

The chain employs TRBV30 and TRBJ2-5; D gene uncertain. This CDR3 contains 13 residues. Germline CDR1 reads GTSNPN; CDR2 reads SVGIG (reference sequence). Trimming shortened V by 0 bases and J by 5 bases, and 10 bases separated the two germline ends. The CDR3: CAWSVWGYETQYF. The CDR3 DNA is TGTGCCTGGAGTGTTTGGGGTTACGAGACCCAGTACTTC.

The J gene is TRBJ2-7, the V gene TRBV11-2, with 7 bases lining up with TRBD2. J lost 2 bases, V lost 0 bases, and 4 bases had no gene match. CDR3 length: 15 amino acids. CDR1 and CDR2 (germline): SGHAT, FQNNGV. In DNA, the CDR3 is TGTGCCAGCAGCTTAGATCCTAGCGGACCCTACGAGCAGTACTTC. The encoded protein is CASSLDPSGPYEQYF.

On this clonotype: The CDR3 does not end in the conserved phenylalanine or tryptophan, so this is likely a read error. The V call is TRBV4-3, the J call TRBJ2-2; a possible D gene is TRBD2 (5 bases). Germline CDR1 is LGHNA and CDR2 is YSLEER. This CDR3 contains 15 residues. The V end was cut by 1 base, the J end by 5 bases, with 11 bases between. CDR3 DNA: TGCGCCAGCAGCCAAGGTTATACTAGGACCGGGGAGCTGTTTTCT. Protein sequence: CASSQGYTRTGELFS.